Below, 26 T cell receptor beta chains from the same sample are listed, as sequenced in a study of CD8+CD57+ T cells in acquired aplastic anemia. CD8+CD57+ cell expansion, shown by flow cytometry, had occurred in the patients selected for sequencing. Both TCR beta VDJ combination and CDR3 sequence profiling were carried out. Genomic DNA was the template for this profiling. Each CDR3 protein is one row after TCRdb ran MiXCR on the reads. The sample shows approximately 220,000 distinct CDR3 sequences, roughly 50% of them seen only once. What was sequenced was sorted CD4+, CD8+, or CD8+CD57+ T cells (not recorded which) from PBMCs. Receptor source: a human donor with aplastic anemia.

The chain recombines TRBV7-9 with TRBJ1-1, with D possibly being TRBD1 (6 bases). This CDR3 spans 14 amino acids. Trimming removed 7 bases at V and 5 bases at J, with 17 bases between. Germline V CDR1 and CDR2: SEHNR, FQNEAQ (reference sequence). This chain's CDR3 is CASTFLLGQTEAFF. CDR3 coding DNA: TGTGCCAGCACTTTTCTCCTGGGACAAACTGAAGCTTTCTTT.

Concerning this clonotype: One junction end does not reproduce the germline sequence, and a read error may be involved. The chain couples TRBV4-1 to TRBJ1-4; TRBD1 aligns across 7 bases. The CDR3 consists of 15 residues. From germline, CDR1 is MGHRA and CDR2 YSYEKL. This CDR3 reads CASSQARGGGEELFF. DNA of the CDR3: TGCGCCAGCAGCCAAGCTAGAGGGGGCGGTGAAGAACTGTTTTTT.

This clonotype was seen more than once but under ten times. The chain combines TRBV5-1 with TRBJ2-7; D perhaps matches TRBD1 (6 bases). Trimming took off 4 bases at V and 3 bases at J, with 17 bases between the two ends. CDR1 is SGHRS and CDR2 is YFSETQ in the germline V gene. This CDR3 is built from 15 residues. The chain's CDR3 is CASSQYGTQGYEQYF. The CDR3 DNA sequence: TGCGCCAGCAGCCAGTACGGGACACAGGGCTACGAGCAGTACTTC.

J is TRBJ2-5 and V is TRBV7-2; TRBD2 agrees at 12 bases. The germline gives CDR1 SGHTA, CDR2 FQGNSA. The CDR3 covers 17 residues. The ends lost 5 bases at V and 2 bases at J; junction bases unmatched: 9. The CDR3 region is CASSTPFGLAGQETQYF. In nucleotides, the CDR3 is TGTGCCAGCAGCACCCCCTTCGGACTAGCGGGGCAAGAGACCCAGTACTTC.

The sample holds a few counts of this clonotype. The chain recombines TRBV28 with TRBJ1-5; 9 bases align to TRBD1. With 5 bases clipped from V and 5 bases from J, the junction kept 7 bases outside the gene matches. CDR3 length equals 15 residues. The germline V gene encodes CDR1 MDHEN and CDR2 SYDVKM. The CDR3 DNA follows: TGTGCCAGCAGTCCCCCGACAGGGGGGGATCAGCCCCAGCATTTT. Translation gives CASSPPTGGDQPQHF.

This clonotype has only one observation. The chain uses TRBV19 and TRBJ2-3; 13 nucleotides agree with TRBD2. J gave up 0 bases and V 7 bases, and 4 bases lay outside the gene matches. This CDR3 spans 16 amino acids. The germline CDR1 and CDR2 sequences are LNHDA and SQIVND (reference sequence). CDR3: CASTVGLAGSTDTQYF. CDR3 coding DNA: TGTGCCAGTACCGTGGGACTAGCGGGGAGCACAGATACGCAGTATTTT.

This clonotype was counted between two and nine times. The rearrangement links TRBV9 to TRBJ1-1; D is possibly TRBD1 (6 bases). Trimming left V 1 base short and J 2 bases short, with 9 bases between. In germline, CDR1 is SGDLS, CDR2 YYNGEE. The CDR3 runs 14 residues. The CDR3 sequence is CASSVTTGNTEAFF. The CDR3 coding sequence is TGTGCCAGCAGCGTAACGACAGGAAACACTGAAGCTTTCTTT.

The J gene is TRBJ1-1, the V gene TRBV15; 7 bases align to TRBD1. Germline CDR1 LNHNV, CDR2 YYDKDF (reference sequence). Losses at the gene ends were 1 base for V and 2 bases for J; bases not matched to a gene: 7. The CDR3 length is 16 residues. CDR3 bases: TGTGCCACCAGCAGAGGCCCGGACAGGCGAAACACTGAAGCTTTCTTT. Protein product: CATSRGPDRRNTEAFF. Based on the CDR3 plus reference TRBV15 and TRBJ1-1, the full variable domain is DAMVIQNPRYQVTQFGKPVTLSCSQTLNHNVMYWYQQKSSQAPKLLFHYYDKDFNNEADTPDNFQSRRPNTSFCFLDIRSPGLGDTAMYLCATSRGPDRRNTEAFFGQGTRLTVV.

This clonotype was recorded at least ten times. J is TRBJ2-7 and V is TRBV20-1, with no clear D. The V gene lost 3 bases and the J gene lost 4 bases, with 13 bases spanning the gap. This CDR3 spans 13 amino acids. CDR1 is DFQATT and CDR2 is SNEGSKA in the germline V gene (reference sequence). The CDR3 coding sequence is TGCAGTGCTAGTCCTGACCCAGGATACGAGCAGTACTTC. Its translation is CSASPDPGYEQYF.

This clonotype was picked up many times. CDR3 sequence (DNA): TGTGCCACCAGTGTTCTGAGGGGGTCCAAAGAGACCCAGTACTTC. It yields the protein CATSVLRGSKETQYF. The V and J genes are TRBV24-1 and TRBJ2-5, with a weak D call TRBD1 (6 bases). Germline CDR1 reads KGHDR; CDR2 reads SFDVKD. The CDR3 sequence is 15 residues long. V shed 5 bases and J shed 3 bases, with 15 bases lying between them.

V gene TRBV12-3 or TRBV12-4 combines with J gene TRBJ2-1, with D tentatively TRBD2 (5 bases). Trimming removed 4 bases at V and 9 bases at J, with 13 bases between. The CDR3 contains 13 residues. The CDR3 is CASSSLGLTEQFF. CDR3 nucleotides: TGTGCCAGCAGTTCCCTCGGACTCACTGAGCAGTTCTTC.

This clonotype appeared a single time. CDR3 sequence reads: CASTGSETGAFF. CDR3 bases: TGTGCCAGCACGGGGTCAGAGACGGGAGCTTTCTTT. The chain recombines TRBV6-6 with TRBJ1-1; D gene unclear. V gave up 7 bases and J gave up 10 bases, with 16 bases separating them. The CDR3 runs to 12 residues. The germline gives CDR1 MNHNY, CDR2 SVGAGI (reference sequence).

Concerning this clonotype itself: At one boundary the junction diverges from the germline segment, which might be a read error. V and J are TRBV6-4 and TRBJ2-6; no firm D call. The germline CDR1 and CDR2 sequences are MRHNA and SNTAGT. The CDR3 is 12 amino acids. The CDR3 coding sequence is TGTGCCTGCAGTGACGGGGCCAACGTCCTGACTTTC. Protein sequence: CACSDGANVLTF.

This CDR3 reads CATRYRDSHTQYF. CDR3 DNA sequence: TGTGCCACCAGATACCGGGACTCGCATACGCAGTATTTT. The genes are TRBV15 and TRBJ2-3; TRBD2 might be the D (6 bases). V was trimmed by 6 bases and J by 7 bases, leaving 14 bases between them. The CDR3 has 13 residues. Germline CDR1 LNHNV, CDR2 YYDKDF (reference sequence).

The V gene is TRBV19, the J gene TRBJ2-3; D gene unclear. Germline V gives CDR1 LNHDA, CDR2 SQIVND (reference sequence). The V and J ends lost 3 bases and 4 bases respectively, with 8 bases between them. The CDR3 length is 13 residues. The CDR3 loop reads CASSIQSSDTQYF. CDR3 DNA: TGTGCCAGTAGTATCCAATCTTCAGATACGCAGTATTTT. Full variable domain (missing parts from reference TRBV19 and TRBJ2-3): DGGITQSPKYLFRKEGQNVTLSCEQNLNHDAMYWYRQDPGQGLRLIYYSQIVNDFQKGDIAEGYSVSREKKESFPLTVTSAQKNPTAFYLCASSIQSSDTQYFGPGTRLTVL.

This rearrangement joins TRBV27 to TRBJ1-1, with TRBD1 as a possible D gene (6 bases). The CDR3 is 15 amino acids. V dropped 3 bases and J dropped 1 base, with 12 bases sitting between them. Germline CDR1 reads MNHEY; CDR2 reads SMNVEV (reference sequence). CDR3 nucleotide sequence: TGTGCCAGCAGTTTCAAGGGACAAGAGAACACTGAAGCTTTCTTT. Residues: CASSFKGQENTEAFF.

The genes are TRBV19 and TRBJ1-1, with 11 bases fitting TRBD1. The CDR3 consists of 16 residues. Per the germline V gene, CDR1 is LNHDA and CDR2 is SQIVND (reference sequence). J was trimmed by 1 base and V by 5 bases; bases with no gene match: 6. The CDR3 is CASSPGTGGANTEAFF. CDR3 DNA sequence: TGTGCCAGTAGTCCCGGGACAGGGGGGGCGAACACTGAAGCTTTCTTT. Complete variable domain (other parts from reference TRBV19 and TRBJ1-1): DGGITQSPKYLFRKEGQNVTLSCEQNLNHDAMYWYRQDPGQGLRLIYYSQIVNDFQKGDIAEGYSVSREKKESFPLTVTSAQKNPTAFYLCASSPGTGGANTEAFFGQGTRLTVV.

The rearrangement joins TRBV15 to TRBJ2-1; 9 bases match TRBD1. CDR1 and CDR2 (germline): LNHNV, YYDKDF (reference sequence). The J segment lost 8 bases and the V segment lost 3 bases, leaving 2 bases of the junction unmatched. The CDR3 is 13 amino acids. CDR3 region: CATSRDRGHEQFF. The CDR3 region has the DNA TGTGCCACCAGCAGGGACAGGGGCCATGAGCAGTTCTTC.

The V gene is TRBV2, the J gene TRBJ1-2; possible D gene TRBD1, 5 bases. This CDR3 is built from 11 residues. Trimming took 7 bases from V and 12 from J, leaving 15 bases between them. CDR1 SNHLY and CDR2 FYNNEI come from the germline V gene. CDR3 residues: CASTGVRGNTF. The CDR3 DNA reads TGTGCCAGCACGGGAGTGAGGGGAAACACCTTC. The whole variable domain, remainder taken from reference TRBV2 and TRBJ1-2, is EPEVTQTPSHQVTQMGQEVILRCVPISNHLYFYWYRQILGQKVEFLVSFYNNEISEKSEIFDDQFSVERPDGSNFTLKIRSTKLEDSAMYFCASTGVRGNTFGSGTRLTVV.

The chain combines TRBV15 with TRBJ1-3; D remains unclear. CDR1 is LNHNV and CDR2 is YYDKDF in the germline V gene (reference sequence). This CDR3 has 16 amino acids. V dropped 3 bases and J dropped 0 bases, with 12 bases sitting between them. The CDR3 is CATSSSQWSSGNTIYF. The CDR3 DNA sequence: TGTGCCACCAGCAGCTCACAGTGGAGCTCTGGAAACACCATATATTTT.

This clonotype appeared many times. V and J are TRBV5-1 and TRBJ2-1; no definite D call. Germline CDR1 is SGHRS and CDR2 is YFSETQ. The CDR3 has 15 residues. V gave up 0 bases and J gave up 0 bases, with 7 bases separating them. This CDR3 is CASSLVASSYNEQFF. CDR3 in DNA: TGCGCCAGCAGCTTGGTGGCGAGCTCCTACAATGAGCAGTTCTTC.

This clonotype was seen once. The rearrangement uses TRBV6-6 and TRBJ1-5; D is undetermined. This CDR3 is built from 14 residues. CDR1 is MNHNY and CDR2 is SVGAGI in the germline V gene (reference sequence). Trimming took 4 bases from V and 0 from J, leaving 7 bases between them. This CDR3 reads CASSSHNSNQPQHF. DNA of the CDR3: TGTGCCAGCAGTTCACACAATAGCAATCAGCCCCAGCATTTT.

The J gene is TRBJ2-7, the V gene TRBV29-1, with D perhaps matching TRBD1 (6 bases). This CDR3 comprises 12 residues. Germline-derived CDR1 and CDR2 are SQVTM and ANQGSEA. The CDR3 DNA reads TGCAGTGTCTCCAGGGGAAGGGGCGAGCAGTACTTC. It yields the protein CSVSRGRGEQYF.

Many counts were recorded for this clonotype. V and J are TRBV5-6 and TRBJ2-3; 11 bases agree with TRBD2. CDR1 SGHDT and CDR2 YYEEEE come from the germline V gene. CDR3 length: 15 amino acids. The V gene end was trimmed by 2 bases and the J gene end by 5 bases; junction bases not matched to a gene: 4. The CDR3 region is CASSFLSGGEDTQYF. DNA for the CDR3: TGTGCCAGCAGCTTCCTTAGCGGGGGGGAAGATACGCAGTATTTT.

The V call is TRBV25-1, the J call TRBJ2-2; possible D gene TRBD2, 6 bases. The germline V and J ends were trimmed by 9 bases and 0 bases, with 8 bases remaining between them. Germline V gives CDR1 MGHDK, CDR2 SYGVNS. This CDR3 has 13 amino acids. CDR3 DNA: TGTGCCAGTCGGGGGACGAACACCGGGGAGCTGTTTTTT. Amino acid sequence: CASRGTNTGELFF.

The sample holds many counts of this clonotype. The chain employs TRBV2 and TRBJ2-7; 8 bases map to TRBD1. Trimming at V came to 3 bases and at J to 2 bases, leaving 9 bases not matched to a gene. The germline V gene encodes CDR1 SNHLY and CDR2 FYNNEI. CDR3 length: 16 residues. The CDR3 coding sequence is TGTGCCAGCAGTGAGACAGGGGTTAGAGTCCCCTACGAGCAGTACTTC. This translates into CASSETGVRVPYEQYF. The full variable domain, with the rest looked up from reference TRBV2 and TRBJ2-7, is EPEVTQTPSHQVTQMGQEVILRCVPISNHLYFYWYRQILGQKVEFLVSFYNNEISEKSEIFDDQFSVERPDGSNFTLKIRSTKLEDSAMYFCASSETGVRVPYEQYFGPGTRLTVT.